A single sample gave rise to the 30 T cell receptor beta chains below, sequenced in a study of blood T cell repertoires in COVID-19. Assay used: immunoSEQ multiplex PCR; TCRdb lists only in-frame clones, some missing. The sample lists approximately 110,000 clones, roughly 85% occurring once. The sequencing input was peripheral blood. The source of these receptors is a human donor in a cohort sampled during active COVID-19.

The genes are TRBV6-5 and TRBJ1-1, with D tentatively TRBD1 (5 bases). This CDR3 has 15 residues. CDR1 MNHEY and CDR2 SVGAGI come from the germline V gene. Trimming cost V 6 bases and J 0 bases, with 14 bases left between them. Here the CDR3 reads CASRPQGGLNTEAFF. In nucleotides, the CDR3 is TGTGCCAGCAGACCTCAGGGAGGACTGAACACTGAAGCTTTCTTT.

The rearrangement uses TRBV12-3 or TRBV12-4 and TRBJ1-1, with TRBD1 matching 7 bases. The CDR3 has 12 amino acids. The J segment lost 6 bases and the V segment lost 8 bases, leaving 6 bases of the junction unmatched. The CDR3 region is CASGAGGPEAFF. CDR3 nucleotide sequence: TGTGCCAGCGGGGCAGGGGGGCCTGAAGCTTTCTTT.

This chain uses TRBV12-5 with TRBJ1-2; 8 positions agree with TRBD1. This CDR3 is built from 13 residues. Trimming at V came to 7 bases and at J to 3 bases, leaving 4 bases not matched to a gene. The V gene's germline CDR1 is LGHNT and CDR2 FRNRAP. The CDR3 reads CASAIQGDYGYTF. CDR3 sequence (DNA): TGTGCTAGTGCCATACAGGGGGACTATGGCTACACCTTC. The whole variable domain, filled in from reference TRBV12-5 and TRBJ1-2, reads DARVTQTPRHKVTEMGQEVTMRCQPILGHNTVFWYRQTMMQGLELLAYFRNRAPLDDSGMPKDRFSAEMPDATLATLKIQPSEPRDSAVYFCASAIQGDYGYTFGSGTRLTVV.

In DNA, the CDR3 is TGTGCCAGCAGCTCCCGGCGGGGGGATAACACTGAAGCTTTCTTT. It codes for CASSSRRGDNTEAFF. V gene TRBV5-4 combines with J gene TRBJ1-1, with D possibly matching TRBD1 (5 bases). V was pared by 3 bases and J by 2 bases, with 14 bases between. The CDR3 consists of 15 residues. Germline V CDR1 and CDR2: SGHNT, YYREEE (reference sequence).

This chain connects TRBV28 to TRBJ2-7; the D gene is possibly TRBD1 (5 bases). The CDR3 is made up of 15 amino acids. The V end was cut by 3 bases, the J end by 4 bases, with 16 bases between. Looked up from germline, CDR1 is MDHEN and CDR2 is SYDVKM. CDR3 nucleotide sequence: TGTGCCAGCAGTTTGATGCAGGGCGGTGGGTACGAGCAGTACTTC. This translates into CASSLMQGGGYEQYF.

Here the CDR3 reads CASSQVAGSSYNEQFF. The CDR3 DNA sequence: TGCGCCAGCAGCCAAGTAGCGGGGAGCTCCTACAATGAGCAGTTCTTC. This rearrangement joins TRBV4-3 to TRBJ2-1; 8 nucleotides align to TRBD2. V lost 1 base to trimming and J lost 0 bases; unmatched junction nucleotides: 2. Germline V CDR1 and CDR2: LGHNA, YSLEER. This CDR3 is built from 16 residues.

The chain employs TRBV5-4 and TRBJ2-3; perhaps TRBD2 as D (6 bases). Looked up from germline, CDR1 is SGHNT and CDR2 is YYREEE (reference sequence). The length of the CDR3 is 17 residues. Trimming removed 4 bases from V and 3 bases from J, with 21 bases in between. Here the CDR3 reads CASSPRLVATGTDTQYF. The CDR3 coding sequence is TGTGCCAGCAGCCCCAGACTAGTCGCCACTGGGACAGATACGCAGTATTTT.

The table lists this clone with a few counts. The rearrangement uses TRBV29-1 and TRBJ1-1, with 11 bases lining up with TRBD1. The V gene's germline CDR1 is SQVTM and CDR2 ANQGSEA. Germline trimming cut 7 bases from V and 4 bases from J; bases unmatched to any gene: 5. This CDR3 has 13 amino acids. This CDR3 is CSGRGQGGTEAFF. The DNA for the CDR3 is TGCAGCGGGAGGGGACAGGGGGGCACTGAAGCTTTCTTT. Full variable domain (remainder filled in from reference TRBV29-1 and TRBJ1-1): SAVISQKPSRDICQRGTSLTIQCQVDSQVTMMFWYRQQPGQSLTLIATANQGSEATYESGFVIDKFPISRPNLTFSTLTVSNMSPEDSSIYLCSGRGQGGTEAFFGQGTRLTVV.

The chain carries TRBV29-1 and TRBJ2-2; TRBD1 aligns across 9 bases. This CDR3 spans 13 amino acids. Trimming at V came to 5 bases and at J to 4 bases, leaving 2 bases not matched to a gene. Germline CDR1 reads SQVTM; CDR2 reads ANQGSEA. The CDR3 sequence: CSVMTGGTGELFF. In DNA, the CDR3 is TGCAGCGTTATGACAGGGGGCACCGGGGAGCTGTTTTTT.

This chain joins TRBV5-6 and TRBJ2-3; a possible D gene is TRBD1 (6 bases). CDR3 length: 15 amino acids. The germline V and J ends were trimmed by 5 bases and 10 bases, with 23 bases remaining between them. Germline lookup yields CDR1 SGHDT and CDR2 YYEEEE. The CDR3 DNA reads TGTGCCAGCAGTTCTCAGACAGGCCGCGATCCGTCGCAGTATTTT. Its translation is CASSSQTGRDPSQYF.

The chain combines TRBV30 with TRBJ1-3, with TRBD1 matching over 9 bases. V was clipped by 6 bases and J by 6 bases; unmatched bases: 9. The V gene's germline CDR1 is GTSNPN and CDR2 SVGIG (reference sequence). This CDR3 has 14 amino acids. The CDR3 loop reads CACNRGLSENTIYF. The CDR3 DNA reads TGTGCCTGTAACAGGGGGCTGTCGGAAAACACCATATATTTT.

The genes are TRBV10-3 and TRBJ1-1, with 9 bases lining up with TRBD1. Trimming cost V 2 bases and J 6 bases; bases outside gene matches: 13. CDR3 length equals 17 residues. Germline values: CDR1 ENHRY, CDR2 SYGVKD. The CDR3 sequence: CAISEKTGGLSRSEAFF. CDR3 DNA sequence: TGTGCCATCAGTGAGAAAACAGGGGGCCTTTCGAGGTCTGAAGCTTTCTTT.

The V gene is TRBV12-3 or TRBV12-4, the J gene TRBJ1-6; D is possibly TRBD1 (5 bases). The CDR3 loop spans 13 amino acids. The ends were cut back, 3 bases at V and 7 bases at J, with 7 bases in the middle. The CDR3 sequence is CASSLQGNSPLHF. CDR3 sequence (DNA): TGTGCCAGCAGTTTGCAGGGAAATTCACCCCTCCACTTT.

The chain joins TRBV5-1 to TRBJ1-2, with D perhaps matching TRBD1 (5 bases). This CDR3 is 11 amino acids long. The V gene's germline CDR1 is SGHRS and CDR2 YFSETQ. The V gene lost 1 base and the J gene lost 11 bases, with 9 bases spanning the gap. CDR3: CASSLTGGYTF. The CDR3, as DNA: TGCGCCAGCAGCTTGACGGGGGGGTACACCTTC.

This clone was observed a handful of times. The V call is TRBV7-2, the J call TRBJ1-5, with D uncertain. Looked up from germline, CDR1 is SGHTA and CDR2 is FQGNSA. The V end was cut by 5 bases, the J end by 0 bases, with 8 bases between. The CDR3 runs 14 residues. The CDR3 loop reads CASSLVASNQPQHF. DNA of the CDR3: TGTGCCAGCAGCCTAGTGGCTAGCAATCAGCCCCAGCATTTT.

This clone has a single count. This chain uses TRBV9 with TRBJ2-3; 13 nucleotides agree with TRBD2. With V trimmed by 0 bases and J by 3 bases, 4 bases remained unmatched. The CDR3 totals 17 residues. Germline V gene sequence: CDR1 SGDLS, CDR2 YYNGEE. DNA for the CDR3: TGTGCCAGCAGCGTAGGCGGACTAGCGGGGGCGACAGATACGCAGTATTTT. Protein sequence: CASSVGGLAGATDTQYF.

The V call is TRBV6-5, the J call TRBJ2-2; 8 positions match TRBD2. The CDR3 totals 16 residues. Germline lookup yields CDR1 MNHEY and CDR2 SVGAGI. V lost 4 bases, J lost 4 bases, and 8 bases stayed unmatched. The CDR3: CASSSGLERATGELFF. DNA for the CDR3: TGTGCCAGCAGTTCGGGACTAGAACGCGCCACCGGGGAGCTGTTTTTT.

The V and J genes are TRBV11-3 and TRBJ2-7, with a weak D call TRBD1 (6 bases). CDR1 is SGHNT and CDR2 is YENEEA in the germline V gene. There are 12 residues in the CDR3. Trimming took off 7 bases at V and 0 bases at J, with 7 bases between the two ends. The CDR3 here is CASTDSSYEQYF. CDR3 nucleotides: TGTGCCAGCACGGACAGCTCCTACGAGCAGTACTTC.

V is TRBV6-6 and J is TRBJ1-5; perhaps TRBD1 as D (6 bases). CDR1 and CDR2 (germline): MNHNY, SVGAGI (reference sequence). With 6 bases removed from V and 7 bases from J, the gap between germline ends came to 13 bases. The CDR3 runs 13 residues. This chain's CDR3 is CASRPTGFQPQHF. The CDR3 DNA is TGTGCCAGCAGGCCCACAGGGTTCCAGCCCCAGCATTTT.

The chain joins TRBV9 to TRBJ2-5, with 11 bases matching TRBD2. The V gene's germline CDR1 is SGDLS and CDR2 YYNGEE. The CDR3 sequence is 17 residues long. Losses at the gene ends were 0 bases for V and 0 bases for J; bases not matched to a gene: 4. CDR3 nucleotides: TGTGCCAGCAGCGTAGGGGGACTAGCGGTCAACCAAGAGACCCAGTACTTC. Its protein is CASSVGGLAVNQETQYF.

The J gene is TRBJ2-5, the V gene TRBV6-2 or TRBV6-3; possibly TRBD2 for D (6 bases). Germline V CDR1 and CDR2: MNHEY, SVGEGT. The CDR3 runs 15 residues. V lost 2 bases to trimming and J lost 4 bases, with 14 bases between them. This chain's CDR3 is CASSYPGLAAETQYF. The CDR3 nucleotides read TGTGCCAGCAGTTACCCGGGACTGGCGGCAGAGACCCAGTACTTC.

This chain links TRBV3-1 (or the pseudogene TRBV3-2) with TRBJ1-2; D ambiguous. CDR1 is LGHDT, CDR2 YNNKEL, per germline (reference sequence). Trimming pared 0 bases from V and 8 bases from J, leaving 16 bases between. The length of the CDR3 is 15 residues. CDR3 sequence reads: CASSQDLLTGWGYTF. Here the CDR3 DNA reads TGTGCCAGCAGCCAAGATTTGTTGACTGGGTGGGGCTACACCTTC.

The chain recombines TRBV11-2 with TRBJ1-6; a weak D match, TRBD1 (5 bases). The CDR3 is 14 residues long. V dropped 3 bases and J dropped 7 bases, with 10 bases sitting between them. Germline CDR1 and CDR2: SGHAT and FQNNGV. The CDR3 nucleotides are TGTGCCAGCAGCTTGACAGATTTAAATTCACCCCTCCACTTT. Its protein is CASSLTDLNSPLHF.

The table lists this clone with a count of one. The chain uses TRBV9 and TRBJ2-3; 7 bases are shared with TRBD2. Losses at the gene ends were 4 bases for V and 2 bases for J; bases not matched to a gene: 7. The CDR3 sequence is 15 residues long. Germline V gene sequence: CDR1 SGDLS, CDR2 YYNGEE. CDR3 nucleotide sequence: TGTGCCAGCAGCTGGCAGGCGGGGGACACAGATACGCAGTATTTT. It is translated as CASSWQAGDTDTQYF.

This clone occurred a few times. The chain carries TRBV7-2 and TRBJ2-7, with a weak D call TRBD2 (5 bases). The V end lost 4 bases, the J end lost 4 bases, and 17 bases lay between the germline ends. This CDR3 spans 15 amino acids. The V gene's germline CDR1 is SGHTA and CDR2 FQGNSA. The CDR3 loop reads CASSSAGRGYYEQYF. CDR3 in DNA: TGTGCCAGCAGCTCTGCAGGCCGAGGGTATTACGAGCAGTACTTC.

This chain connects TRBV18 to TRBJ2-2, with D possibly matching TRBD1 (6 bases). CDR1 and CDR2 (germline): KGHSH, LQKENI. The CDR3 contains 15 residues. The V and J ends lost 3 bases and 3 bases respectively, with 11 bases between them. This chain's CDR3 is CASSPRDTHTGELFF. Here the CDR3 DNA reads TGTGCCAGCTCACCCCGGGACACACACACCGGGGAGCTGTTTTTT.

The V and J genes are TRBV28 and TRBJ1-6; TRBD1 agrees at 8 bases. The CDR3 is 14 amino acids. Germline V lookup: CDR1 MDHEN, CDR2 SYDVKM. The V gene end was trimmed by 10 bases and the J gene end by 6 bases; junction bases not matched to a gene: 8. This CDR3 is CAIPGTGSNSPLHF. CDR3 sequence (DNA): TGTGCCATCCCCGGGACAGGCAGTAATTCACCCCTCCACTTT. The complete variable domain, with remaining parts taken from reference TRBV28 and TRBJ1-6, reads DVKVTQSSRYLVKRTGEKVFLECVQDMDHENMFWYRQDPGLGLRLIYFSYDVKMKEKGDIPEGYSVSREKKERFSLILESASTNQTSMYLCAIPGTGSNSPLHFGNGTRLTVT.

The rearrangement links TRBV10-3 to TRBJ1-1, with D possibly being TRBD1 (5 bases). Between the trimmed V and J ends, which lost 3 bases and 8 bases, there was a span of 10 bases. Germline lookup yields CDR1 ENHRY and CDR2 SYGVKD. The CDR3 length is 12 residues. This CDR3 is CAISDRQREAFF. Written as DNA, the CDR3 is TGTGCCATCAGTGATAGACAGAGAGAAGCTTTCTTT.

The CDR3 region is CASSPSGTDTQYF. The CDR3 region has the DNA TGTGCCAGCAGCCCAAGCGGCACAGATACGCAGTATTTT. The chain carries TRBV12-3 or TRBV12-4 and TRBJ2-3, with unresolved D. V lost 6 bases, J lost 1 base, and 8 bases lay in between. The CDR3 is 13 residues long.

The CDR3: CASSEVRSLSEQFF. Here the CDR3 DNA reads TGTGCCAGCAGTGAAGTCAGATCCTTGTCGGAGCAGTTCTTC. The chain is built from TRBV2 and TRBJ2-1; D unresolved. The CDR3 extends over 14 amino acids. Germline values: CDR1 SNHLY, CDR2 FYNNEI. The V gene lost 1 base and the J gene lost 10 bases, with 14 bases spanning the gap.